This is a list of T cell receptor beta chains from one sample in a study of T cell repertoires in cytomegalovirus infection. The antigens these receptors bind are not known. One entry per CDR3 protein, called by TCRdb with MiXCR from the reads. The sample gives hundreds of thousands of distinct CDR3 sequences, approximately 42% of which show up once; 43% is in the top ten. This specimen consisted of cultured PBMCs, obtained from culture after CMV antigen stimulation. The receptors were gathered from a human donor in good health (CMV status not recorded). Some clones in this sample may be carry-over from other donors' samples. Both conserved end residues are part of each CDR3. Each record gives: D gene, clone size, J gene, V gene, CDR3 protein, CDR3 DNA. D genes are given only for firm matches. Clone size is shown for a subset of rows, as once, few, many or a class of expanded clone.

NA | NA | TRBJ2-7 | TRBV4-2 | CASSPGGTPYEQYF | TGTGCCAGCAGCCCTGGGGGCACCCCCTACGAGCAGTACTTC
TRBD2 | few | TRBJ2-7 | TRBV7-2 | CASSLDSTSGTYEQYF | TGTGCCAGCAGCTTGGACTCGACTAGCGGAACCTACGAGCAGTACTTC
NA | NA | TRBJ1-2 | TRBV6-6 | CASSPVQGAYGYTF | TGTGCCAGCAGTCCGGTACAGGGTGCCTATGGCTACACCTTC
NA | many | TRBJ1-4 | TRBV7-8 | CASSFVVWGSGGILFF | TGTGCCAGCAGCTTCGTTGTCTGGGGCTCCGGTGGGATACTGTTTTTT
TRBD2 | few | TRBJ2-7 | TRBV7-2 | CASSTGTSGNHEQYF | TGTGCCAGCAGCACCGGGACTAGCGGGAATCACGAGCAGTACTTC
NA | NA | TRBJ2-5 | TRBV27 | CASSLGAAFQETQYF | TGTGCCAGCAGTTTAGGAGCCGCGTTCCAAGAGACCCAGTACTTC
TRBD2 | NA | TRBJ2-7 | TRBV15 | CATSQGGVYEQYF | TGTGCCACCTCCCAGGGAGGGGTATACGAGCAGTACTTC
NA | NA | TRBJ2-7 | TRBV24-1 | CATSDPDTPYEQYF | TGTGCCACCAGTGATCCGGACACCCCCTACGAGCAGTACTTC
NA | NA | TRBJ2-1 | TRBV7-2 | CASSLEMWGETYNEQFF | TGTGCCAGCAGCTTAGAAATGTGGGGGGAAACCTACAATGAGCAGTTCTTC
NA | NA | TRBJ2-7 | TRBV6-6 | CASSYGGDRYF | TGTGCCAGCAGTTACGGGGGAGACCGGTACTTC
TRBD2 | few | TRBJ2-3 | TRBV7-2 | CASREGRGTDTQYF | TGTGCCAGCCGGGAGGGCCGAGGCACAGATACGCAGTATTTT
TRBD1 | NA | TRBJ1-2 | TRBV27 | CASSTGQGEYIYGYTF | TGTGCCAGCAGTACGGGACAGGGGGAGTATATCTATGGCTACACCTTC
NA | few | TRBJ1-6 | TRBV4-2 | CASSQGRNSPLHF | TGTGCCAGCAGCCAAGGACGGAATTCACCCCTCCACTTT
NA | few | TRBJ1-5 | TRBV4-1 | CASSQEHVRNQPQHF | TGCGCCAGCAGCCAAGAGCACGTAAGAAATCAGCCCCAGCATTTT
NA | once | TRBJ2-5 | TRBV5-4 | CASSTREETQYF | TGTGCCAGCAGCACCCGCGAAGAGACCCAGTACTTC
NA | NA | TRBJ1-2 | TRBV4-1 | CASSQGRGANYGYTF | TGCGCCAGCAGCCAAGGACGGGGAGCTAACTATGGCTACACCTTC
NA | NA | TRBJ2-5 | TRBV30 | CAWSEIPQETQYF | TGTGCCTGGAGTGAAATCCCTCAAGAGACCCAGTACTTC